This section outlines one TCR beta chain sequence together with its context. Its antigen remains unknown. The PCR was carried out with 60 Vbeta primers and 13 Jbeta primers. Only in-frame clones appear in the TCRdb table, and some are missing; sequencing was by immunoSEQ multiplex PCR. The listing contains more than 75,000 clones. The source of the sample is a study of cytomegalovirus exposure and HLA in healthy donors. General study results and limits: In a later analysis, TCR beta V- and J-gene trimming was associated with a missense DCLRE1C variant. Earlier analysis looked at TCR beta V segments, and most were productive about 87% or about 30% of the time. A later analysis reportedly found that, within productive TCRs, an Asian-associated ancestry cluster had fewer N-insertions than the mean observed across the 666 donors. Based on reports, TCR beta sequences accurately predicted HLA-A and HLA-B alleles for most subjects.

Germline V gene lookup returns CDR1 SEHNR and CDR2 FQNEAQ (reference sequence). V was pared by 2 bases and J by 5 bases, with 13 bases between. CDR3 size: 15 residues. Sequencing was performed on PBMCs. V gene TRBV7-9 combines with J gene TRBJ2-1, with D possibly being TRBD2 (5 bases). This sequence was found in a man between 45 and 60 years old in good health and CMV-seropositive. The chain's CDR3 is CASSLSGGWDNEQFF. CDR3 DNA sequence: TGTGCCAGCAGCTTATCCGGCGGGTGGGACAATGAGCAGTTCTTC. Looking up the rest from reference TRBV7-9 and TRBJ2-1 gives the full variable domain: DTGVSQNPRHKITKRGQNVTFRCDPISEHNRLYWYRQTLGQGPEFLTYFQNEAQLEKSRLLSDRFSAERPKGSFSTLEIQRTEQGDSAMYLCASSLSGGWDNEQFFGPGTRLTVL.